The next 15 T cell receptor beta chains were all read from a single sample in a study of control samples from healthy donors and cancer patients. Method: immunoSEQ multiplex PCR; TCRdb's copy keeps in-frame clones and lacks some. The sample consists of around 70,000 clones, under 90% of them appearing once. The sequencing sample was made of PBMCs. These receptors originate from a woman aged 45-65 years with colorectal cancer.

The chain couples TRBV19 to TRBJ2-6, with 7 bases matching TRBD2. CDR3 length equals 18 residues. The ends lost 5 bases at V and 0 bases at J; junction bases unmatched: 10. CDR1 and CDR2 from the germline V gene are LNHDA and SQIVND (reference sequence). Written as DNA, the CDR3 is TGTGCCAGTAGTGAATACGGGGGAGGGTCCTCTGGGGCCAACGTCCTGACTTTC. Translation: CASSEYGGGSSGANVLTF.

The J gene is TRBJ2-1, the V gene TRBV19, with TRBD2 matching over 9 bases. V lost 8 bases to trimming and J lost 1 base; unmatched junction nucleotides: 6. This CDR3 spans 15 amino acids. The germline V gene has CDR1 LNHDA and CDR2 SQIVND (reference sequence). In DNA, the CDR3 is TGTGCCAGTCGTAGCGGGGGCCCTTCCTACAATGAGCAGTTCTTC. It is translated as CASRSGGPSYNEQFF.

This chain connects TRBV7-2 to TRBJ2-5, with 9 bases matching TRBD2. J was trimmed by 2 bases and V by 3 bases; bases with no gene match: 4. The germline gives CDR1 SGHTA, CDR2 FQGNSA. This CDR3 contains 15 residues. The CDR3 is CASSLNSGGQETQYF. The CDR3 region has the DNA TGTGCCAGCAGCTTGAATAGCGGGGGACAAGAGACCCAGTACTTC.

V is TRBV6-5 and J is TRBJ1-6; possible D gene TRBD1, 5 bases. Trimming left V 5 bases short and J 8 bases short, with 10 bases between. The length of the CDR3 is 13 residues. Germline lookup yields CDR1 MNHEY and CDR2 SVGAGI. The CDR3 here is CASSPQGDSPLHF. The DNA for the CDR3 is TGTGCCAGCAGTCCCCAGGGAGATTCACCCCTCCACTTT.

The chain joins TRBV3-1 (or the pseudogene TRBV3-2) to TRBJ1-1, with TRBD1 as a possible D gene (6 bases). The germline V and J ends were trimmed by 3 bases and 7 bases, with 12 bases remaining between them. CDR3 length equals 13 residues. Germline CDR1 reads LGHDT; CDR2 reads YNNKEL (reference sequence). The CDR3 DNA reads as TGTGCCAGCAGCCAGGAACAGGGATTTGAAGCTTTCTTT. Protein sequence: CASSQEQGFEAFF.

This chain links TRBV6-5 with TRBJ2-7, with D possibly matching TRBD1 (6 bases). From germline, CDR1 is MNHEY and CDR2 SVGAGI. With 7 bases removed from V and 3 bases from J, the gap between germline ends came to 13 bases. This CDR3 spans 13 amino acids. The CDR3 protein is CASNPGQLYEQYV. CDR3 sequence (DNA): TGTGCCAGCAACCCCGGACAGCTCTACGAGCAGTACGTC.

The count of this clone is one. CDR3 sequence (DNA): TGTGCCAGCACCGAGGCCTTATACGAGCAGTACGTC. Translated, it gives CASTEALYEQYV. V and J are TRBV2 and TRBJ2-7; D remains ambiguous. Trimming shortened V by 7 bases and J by 4 bases, and 11 bases separated the two germline ends. The CDR3 is 12 amino acids. CDR1 and CDR2 from the germline V gene are SNHLY and FYNNEI.

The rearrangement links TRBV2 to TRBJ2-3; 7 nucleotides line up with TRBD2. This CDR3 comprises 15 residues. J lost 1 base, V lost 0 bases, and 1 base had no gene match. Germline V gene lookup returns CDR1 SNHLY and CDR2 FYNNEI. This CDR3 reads CASSEARGGTDTQYF. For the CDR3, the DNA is TGTGCCAGCAGTGAAGCACGGGGGGGCACAGATACGCAGTATTTT. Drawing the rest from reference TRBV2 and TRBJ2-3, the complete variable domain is EPEVTQTPSHQVTQMGQEVILRCVPISNHLYFYWYRQILGQKVEFLVSFYNNEISEKSEIFDDQFSVERPDGSNFTLKIRSTKLEDSAMYFCASSEARGGTDTQYFGPGTRLTVL.

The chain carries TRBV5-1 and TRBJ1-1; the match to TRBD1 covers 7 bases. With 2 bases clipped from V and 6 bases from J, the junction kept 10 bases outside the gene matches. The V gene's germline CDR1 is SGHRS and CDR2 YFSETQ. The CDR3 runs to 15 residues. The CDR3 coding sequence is TGCGCCAGCAGCTTTACCTGGGACAGCGGCCCTGAAGCTTTCTTT. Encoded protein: CASSFTWDSGPEAFF.

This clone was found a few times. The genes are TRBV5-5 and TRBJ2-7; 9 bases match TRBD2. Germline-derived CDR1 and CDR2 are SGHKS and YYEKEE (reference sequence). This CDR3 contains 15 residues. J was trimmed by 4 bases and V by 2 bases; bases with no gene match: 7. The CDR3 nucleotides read TGTGCCAGCAGCTTAGGGTCTAGCGGGGTTTACGAGCAGTACGTC. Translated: CASSLGSSGVYEQYV.

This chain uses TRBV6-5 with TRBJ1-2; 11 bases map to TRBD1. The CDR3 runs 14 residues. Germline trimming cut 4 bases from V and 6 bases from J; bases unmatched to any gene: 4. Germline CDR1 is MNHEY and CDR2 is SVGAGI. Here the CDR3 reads CASSSGTGGNGYTF. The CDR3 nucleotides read TGTGCCAGCAGTTCCGGGACAGGGGGAAATGGCTACACCTTC.

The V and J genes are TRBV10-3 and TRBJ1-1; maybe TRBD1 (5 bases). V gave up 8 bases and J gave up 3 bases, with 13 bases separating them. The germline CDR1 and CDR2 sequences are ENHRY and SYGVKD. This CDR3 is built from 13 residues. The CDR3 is CAIEGRRDTEAFF. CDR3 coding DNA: TGTGCCATCGAGGGGAGGAGGGACACTGAAGCTTTCTTT.

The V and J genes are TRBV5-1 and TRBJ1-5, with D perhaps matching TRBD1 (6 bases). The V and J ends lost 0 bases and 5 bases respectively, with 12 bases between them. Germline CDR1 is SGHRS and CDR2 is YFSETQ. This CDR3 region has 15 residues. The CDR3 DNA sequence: TGCGCCAGCAGCTTGGAGGGCAGGGGTGATCAGCCCCAGCATTTT. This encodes CASSLEGRGDQPQHF.

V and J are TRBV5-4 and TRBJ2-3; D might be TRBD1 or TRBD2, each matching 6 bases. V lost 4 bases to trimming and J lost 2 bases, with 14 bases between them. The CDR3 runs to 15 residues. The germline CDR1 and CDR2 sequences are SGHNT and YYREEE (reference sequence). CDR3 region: CASSDRRGSTDTQYF. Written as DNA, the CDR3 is TGTGCCAGCAGCGATAGGAGGGGGTCCACAGATACGCAGTATTTT.

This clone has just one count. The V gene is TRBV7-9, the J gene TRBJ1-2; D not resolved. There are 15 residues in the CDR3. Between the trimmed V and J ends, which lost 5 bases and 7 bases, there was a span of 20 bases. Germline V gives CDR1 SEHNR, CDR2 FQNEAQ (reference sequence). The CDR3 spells CASSHPTRVGGGYTF. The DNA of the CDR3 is TGTGCCAGCAGCCATCCCACCCGGGTCGGAGGTGGCTACACCTTC.